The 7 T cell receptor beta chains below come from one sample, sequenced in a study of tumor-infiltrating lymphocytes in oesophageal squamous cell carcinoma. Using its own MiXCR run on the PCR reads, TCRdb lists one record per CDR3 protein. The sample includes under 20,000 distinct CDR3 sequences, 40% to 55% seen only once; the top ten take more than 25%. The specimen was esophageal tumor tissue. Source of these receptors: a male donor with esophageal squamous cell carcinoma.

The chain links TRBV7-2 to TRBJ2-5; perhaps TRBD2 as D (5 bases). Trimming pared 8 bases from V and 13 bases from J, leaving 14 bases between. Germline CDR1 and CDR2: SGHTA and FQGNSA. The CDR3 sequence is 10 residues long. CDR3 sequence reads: CASGPRSGYF. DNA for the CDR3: TGTGCCAGCGGACCGAGAAGCGGGTACTTC.

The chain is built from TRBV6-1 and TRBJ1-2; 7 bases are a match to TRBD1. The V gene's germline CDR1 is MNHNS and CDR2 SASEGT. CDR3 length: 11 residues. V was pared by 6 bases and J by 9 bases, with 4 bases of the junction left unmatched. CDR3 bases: TGTGCCAGCAGGAGACAGGGTAGCTACACCTTC. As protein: CASRRQGSYTF.

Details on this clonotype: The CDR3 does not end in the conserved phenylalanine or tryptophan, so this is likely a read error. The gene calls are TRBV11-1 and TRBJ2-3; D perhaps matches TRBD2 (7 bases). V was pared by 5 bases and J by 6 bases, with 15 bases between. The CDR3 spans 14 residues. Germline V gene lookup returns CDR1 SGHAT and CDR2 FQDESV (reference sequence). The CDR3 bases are TGTGCCAGCAGCACTAGGGGGGGAGGGGATACGCAGTATGTC. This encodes CASSTRGGGDTQYV.

Here the CDR3 reads CASSPQGLAESNEQFF. The CDR3 DNA follows: TGTGCCAGCAGCCCACAGGGACTAGCGGAGTCCAATGAGCAGTTCTTC. The chain recombines TRBV7-2 with TRBJ2-5; 11 nucleotides agree with TRBD2. The end of the DNA fits TRBJ2-1 better, so the J call may be wrong. The germline V gene encodes CDR1 SGHTA and CDR2 FQGNSA. The CDR3 has 16 residues.

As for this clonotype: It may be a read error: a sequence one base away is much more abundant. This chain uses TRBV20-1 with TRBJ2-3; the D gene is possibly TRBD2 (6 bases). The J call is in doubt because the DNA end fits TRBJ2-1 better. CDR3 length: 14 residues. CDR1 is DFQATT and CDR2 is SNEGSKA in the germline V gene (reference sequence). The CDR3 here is CSASRRDSYNDQFF. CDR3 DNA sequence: TGCAGTGCTAGTCGTCGGGACTCCTACAATGATCAGTTCTTC.

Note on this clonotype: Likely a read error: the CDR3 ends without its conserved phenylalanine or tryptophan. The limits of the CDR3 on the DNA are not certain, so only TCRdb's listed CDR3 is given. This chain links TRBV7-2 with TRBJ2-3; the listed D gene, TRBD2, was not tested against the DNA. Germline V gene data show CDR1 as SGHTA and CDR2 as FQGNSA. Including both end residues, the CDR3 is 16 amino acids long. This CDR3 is CASSLVRANYGYTFGP.

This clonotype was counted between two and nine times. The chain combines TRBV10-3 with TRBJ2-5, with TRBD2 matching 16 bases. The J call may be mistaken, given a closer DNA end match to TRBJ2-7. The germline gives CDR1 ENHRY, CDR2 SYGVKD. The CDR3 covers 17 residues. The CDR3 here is CAISELGLAGGNDEQYF. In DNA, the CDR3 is TGTGCCATCAGTGAACTGGGACTAGCGGGAGGGAACGACGAGCAGTACTTC.